The clone carrying this TCR beta chain occurred a few times. Its specificity is not known. Germline V gives CDR1 LNHNV, CDR2 YYDKDF (reference sequence). Trimming took off 0 bases at V and 0 bases at J, with 12 bases between the two ends. The CDR3 is made up of 18 amino acids. Each TCR beta library was made by quantitative 5'-RACE that incorporated molecular barcodes. In TCRdb, the 5' RACE reads were re-called with MiXCR into one record per CDR3 protein. The table includes approximately 300,000 distinct CDR3 sequences, 20% detected once. The record originates from a study of CD8 T cells in ankylosing spondylitis. Study conclusions and caveats: Characteristic of ankylosing spondylitis blood, it appeared, was a TCR beta motif comprising fewer than 10 highly homologous variants. In ankylosing spondylitis patients, matched synovial fluid reportedly showed significant enrichment of disease-linked clones. Before this, some motif variants had been reported in reactive arthritis synovial fluid and blood.

This clonotype was obtained from a male donor with ankylosing spondylitis or in good health (not recorded which). The sample comprised blood, either unsorted or a sorted T cell fraction (not recorded which). The chain employs TRBV15 and TRBJ2-6; the D gene is possibly TRBD2 (5 bases). CDR3 loop: CATSRDTGLISGANVLTF. CDR3 bases: TGTGCCACCAGCAGAGATACGGGGTTAATCTCTGGGGCCAACGTCCTGACTTTC.